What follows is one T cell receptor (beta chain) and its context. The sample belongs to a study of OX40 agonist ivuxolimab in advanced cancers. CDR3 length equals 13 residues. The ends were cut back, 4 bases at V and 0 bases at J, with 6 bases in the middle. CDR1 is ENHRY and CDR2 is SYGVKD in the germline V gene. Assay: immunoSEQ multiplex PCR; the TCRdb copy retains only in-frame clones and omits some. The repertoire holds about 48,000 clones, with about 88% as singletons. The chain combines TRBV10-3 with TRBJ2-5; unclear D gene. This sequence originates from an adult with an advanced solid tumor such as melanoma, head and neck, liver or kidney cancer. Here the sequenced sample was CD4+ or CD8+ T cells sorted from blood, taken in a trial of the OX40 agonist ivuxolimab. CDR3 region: CAISGGDQETQYF. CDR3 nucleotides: TGTGCCATCAGTGGCGGAGACCAAGAGACCCAGTACTTC.